This T cell receptor (beta chain) comes out of a study of response to subunit inactivated influenza vaccine. For this clonotype: The antigen remains unidentified.

Study observations and caveats: Authors suggested that a seasonal influenza vaccination recruits few new T cells each time.

Using its own MiXCR run on the RT-PCR reads, TCRdb lists one record per CDR3 protein. The sample lists about 780,000 distinct CDR3 sequences, approximately 17% occurring once. The CDR3 covers 18 residues. Looked up from germline, CDR1 is DFQATT and CDR2 is SNEGSKA (reference sequence). The V segment lost 7 bases and the J segment 1 base; nucleotides outside the gene matches: 12. The origin of this receptor is a man between 45 and 60 years old who received an inactivated influenza vaccine. The sequencing used PBMCs from blood, collected 4 to 6 days after vaccination. The genes are TRBV20-1 and TRBJ2-1; 14 bases map to TRBD2. The DNA of the CDR3 is TGCAGTGTTGACCCCGGGACTAGCGGGAGATGGTCCTACAATGAGCAGTTCTTC. Residues: CSVDPGTSGRWSYNEQFF.